This T cell receptor (beta chain) comes out of a study of human CD4 T cells and Enterobacteriaceae. At the level of the study: Stimuli were heat-inactivated E. coli, K. pneumoniae, E. aerogenes, S. flexneri, S. sonnei, S. typhimurium, S. aureus.

After about 6-7 days, proliferating activated T cells were FACS-sorted as CFSE-low CD25+ ICOS+ cells. At a 2:1 ratio, CFSE-labeled memory CD4+ T cells were cultured with irradiated autologous monocytes pulsed with antigen. All CD4+ cells other than CD45RA+CCR7+CD95- naive cells were sorted as memory, over 95% pure. CD8+, CD14+, CD16+, CD56+, CD19+ and CD25-bright cells were excluded before sorting. Generated by immunoSEQ multiplex PCR, the TCRdb table keeps only in-frame clones and is missing some. The data show some 400 clones, around two fifths seen once. The ends were cut back, 7 bases at V and 4 bases at J, with 20 bases in the middle. Germline V CDR1 and CDR2: LNHDA, SQIVND (reference sequence). The CDR3 has 16 residues.

The TCR sequence derives from a human donor in good health. The gene calls are TRBV19 and TRBJ1-3; D not resolved. Material: bacteria-reactive CD4+ T cells grown in culture. Subset defined: CFSE-low proliferating memory CD4 T cells sorted after in vitro stimulation with a heat-inactivated bacterium or M. tuberculosis lysate. In DNA form, the CDR3 reads TGTGCCAGTATGGGCAAAAGGCGACTCGTGGGAAACACCATATATTTT. Its translation: CASMGKRRLVGNTIYF.